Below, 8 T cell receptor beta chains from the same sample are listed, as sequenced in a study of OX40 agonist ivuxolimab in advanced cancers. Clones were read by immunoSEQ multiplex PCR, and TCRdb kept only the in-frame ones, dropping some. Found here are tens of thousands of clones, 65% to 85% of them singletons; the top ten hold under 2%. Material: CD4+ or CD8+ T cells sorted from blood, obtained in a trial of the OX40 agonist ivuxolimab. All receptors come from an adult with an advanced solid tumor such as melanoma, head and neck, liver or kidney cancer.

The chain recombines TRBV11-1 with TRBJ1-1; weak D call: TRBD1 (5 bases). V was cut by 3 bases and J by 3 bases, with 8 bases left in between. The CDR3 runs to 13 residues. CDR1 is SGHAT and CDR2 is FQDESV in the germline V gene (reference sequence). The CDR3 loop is CASSFSRDTEAFF. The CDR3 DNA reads TGTGCCAGCAGCTTCAGCAGGGACACTGAAGCTTTCTTT. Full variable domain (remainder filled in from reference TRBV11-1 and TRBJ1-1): EAEVAQSPRYKITEKSQAVAFWCDPISGHATLYWYRQILGQGPELLVQFQDESVVDDSQLPKDRFSAERLKGVDSTLKIQPAELGDSAMYLCASSFSRDTEAFFGQGTRLTVV.

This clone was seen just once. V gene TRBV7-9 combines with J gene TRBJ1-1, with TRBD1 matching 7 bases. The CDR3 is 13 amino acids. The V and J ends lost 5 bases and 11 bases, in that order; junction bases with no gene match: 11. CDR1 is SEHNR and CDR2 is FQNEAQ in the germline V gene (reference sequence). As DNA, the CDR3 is TGTGCCAGCAGCGCCCAGGGGGGGGGAGATGCTTTCTTT. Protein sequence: CASSAQGGGDAFF.

The CDR3 loop reads CASSHGLGNTGELFF. The CDR3 coding sequence is TGTGCCAGCAGCCATGGACTAGGGAACACCGGGGAGCTGTTTTTT. The chain has TRBV4-2 and TRBJ2-2, with 7 bases identical to TRBD2. From germline, CDR1 is LGHNA and CDR2 YNFKEQ. The J segment lost 1 base and the V segment lost 3 bases, leaving 2 bases of the junction unmatched. The CDR3 has 15 amino acids.

DNA of the CDR3: TGTGCCAGCAGTTTCGGGGCTGGAAACACCATATATTTT. It translates to CASSFGAGNTIYF. The V gene is TRBV27, the J gene TRBJ1-3, with D unclear. The CDR3 sequence is 13 residues long. Trimming removed 3 bases from V and 2 bases from J, with 5 bases in between. Germline V gene data show CDR1 as MNHEY and CDR2 as SMNVEV (reference sequence).

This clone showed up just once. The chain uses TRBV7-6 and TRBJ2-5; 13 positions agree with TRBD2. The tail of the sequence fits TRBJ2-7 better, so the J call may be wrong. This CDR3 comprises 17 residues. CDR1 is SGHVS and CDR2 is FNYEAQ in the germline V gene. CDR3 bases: TGTGCCAGCAGCCGGGGACTAGCGGGGATCAGCTCCTACGAGCAGTACTTC. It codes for CASSRGLAGISSYEQYF.

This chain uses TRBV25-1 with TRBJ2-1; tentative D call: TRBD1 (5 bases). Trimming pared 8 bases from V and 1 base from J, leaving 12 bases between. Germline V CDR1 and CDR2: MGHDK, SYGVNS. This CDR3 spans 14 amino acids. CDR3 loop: CASVPGQSYNEQFF. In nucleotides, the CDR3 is TGTGCCAGCGTGCCTGGACAATCCTACAATGAGCAGTTCTTC. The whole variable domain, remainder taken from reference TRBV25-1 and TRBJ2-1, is EADIYQTPRYLVIGTGKKITLECSQTMGHDKMYWYQQDPGMELHLIHYSYGVNSTEKGDLSSESTVSRIRTEHFPLTLESARPSHTSQYLCASVPGQSYNEQFFGPGTRLTVL.

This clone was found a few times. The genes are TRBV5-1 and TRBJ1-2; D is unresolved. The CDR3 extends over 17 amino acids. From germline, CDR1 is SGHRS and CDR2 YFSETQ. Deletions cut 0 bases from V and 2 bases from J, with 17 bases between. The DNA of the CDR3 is TGCGCCAGCAGCTTGGCCACTGGATTCGATAGAAACTATGGCTACACCTTC. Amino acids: CASSLATGFDRNYGYTF.

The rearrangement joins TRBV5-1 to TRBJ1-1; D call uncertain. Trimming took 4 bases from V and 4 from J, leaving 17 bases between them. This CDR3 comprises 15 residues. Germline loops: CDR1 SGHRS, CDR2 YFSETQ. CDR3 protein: CASSDPSGGFTEAFF. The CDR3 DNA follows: TGCGCCAGCAGCGACCCTTCAGGAGGGTTCACTGAAGCTTTCTTT.